The clone carrying this T cell receptor (beta chain) was counted only a few times. Its cognate antigen is unknown. The whole isolated RNA underwent reverse transcription, so sequencing captured expressed TCRB transcripts. Deep immunoSEQ sequencing covered naive, central memory and regulatory T cell samples. TCRdb's table, derived via immunoSEQ multiplex PCR, lists solely in-frame clones and lacks some. The sample contains approximately 250,000 clones, roughly 10% of which appear only once. The data were taken from a study of beta chain features in type 1 diabetes. The study's findings and limits: The study found moderately but significantly shorter TCRB CDR3s in all four CD4+ subsets of Type 1 diabetes patients. Patients with type 1 diabetes carried fewer insertions and had more deletions at their VDJ junctions.

The germline V gene encodes CDR1 SGHTA and CDR2 FQGNSA. This CDR3 has 13 residues. J lost 3 bases, V lost 4 bases, and 2 bases had no gene match. The chain couples TRBV7-2 to TRBJ2-7; 8 bases fit TRBD2. The material sequenced was naive CD4+ T cells from blood. The sequence was collected from a man aged 25 to 40 with type 1 diabetes. In nucleotides, the CDR3 is TGTGCCAGCAGCTCGGGGGGGGGCTACGAGCAGTACTTC. This encodes CASSSGGGYEQYF.